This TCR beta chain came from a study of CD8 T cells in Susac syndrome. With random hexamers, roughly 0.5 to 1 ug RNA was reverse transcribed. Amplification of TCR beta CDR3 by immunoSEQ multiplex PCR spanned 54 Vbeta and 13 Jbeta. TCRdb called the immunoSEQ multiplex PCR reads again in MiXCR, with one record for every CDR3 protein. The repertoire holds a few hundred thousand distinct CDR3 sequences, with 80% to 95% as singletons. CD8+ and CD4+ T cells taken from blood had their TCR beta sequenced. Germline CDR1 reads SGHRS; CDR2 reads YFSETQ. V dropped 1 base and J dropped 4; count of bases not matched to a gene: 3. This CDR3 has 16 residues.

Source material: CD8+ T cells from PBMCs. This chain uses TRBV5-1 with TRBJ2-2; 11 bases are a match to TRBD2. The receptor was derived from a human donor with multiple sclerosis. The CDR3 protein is CASSLTSGGTTGELFF. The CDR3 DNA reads TGCGCCAGCAGCTTGACTAGCGGGGGAACCACCGGGGAGCTGTTTTTT.